This entry describes one T cell receptor (beta chain). The data were taken from a study of T cell changes during pregnancy in multiple sclerosis. The V end lost 0 bases, the J end lost 3 bases, and 14 bases lay between the germline ends. CDR1 and CDR2 (germline): SQVTM, ANQGSEA. The CDR3 runs to 15 residues. Measured with immunoSEQ multiplex PCR; TCRdb has only the in-frame clones, and not every one. The table includes about 35,000 clones, roughly 87% detected once. This specimen was CD4+ T cells from peripheral blood mononuclear cells, taken after pregnancy. This chain uses TRBV29-1 with TRBJ1-2; D is perhaps TRBD1 (6 bases). The clonotype was recovered from a female donor in good health, enrolled as a control in a pregnancy study. The CDR3 is CSVEDPQGKYYGYTF. CDR3 sequence (DNA): TGCAGCGTTGAAGATCCTCAGGGGAAATACTATGGCTACACCTTC.